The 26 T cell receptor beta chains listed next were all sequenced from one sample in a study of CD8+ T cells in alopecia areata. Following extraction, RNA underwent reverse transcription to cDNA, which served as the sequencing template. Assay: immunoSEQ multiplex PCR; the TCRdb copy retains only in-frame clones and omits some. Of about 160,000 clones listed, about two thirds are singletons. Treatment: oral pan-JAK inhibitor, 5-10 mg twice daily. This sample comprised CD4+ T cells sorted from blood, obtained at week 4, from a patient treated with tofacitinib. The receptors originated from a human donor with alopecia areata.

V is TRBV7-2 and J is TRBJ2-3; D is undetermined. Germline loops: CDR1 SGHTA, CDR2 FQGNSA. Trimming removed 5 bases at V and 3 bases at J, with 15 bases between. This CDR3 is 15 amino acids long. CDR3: CASSLRGSLTDTQYF. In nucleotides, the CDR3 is TGTGCCAGCAGCCTCCGCGGCAGCCTGACAGATACGCAGTATTTT.

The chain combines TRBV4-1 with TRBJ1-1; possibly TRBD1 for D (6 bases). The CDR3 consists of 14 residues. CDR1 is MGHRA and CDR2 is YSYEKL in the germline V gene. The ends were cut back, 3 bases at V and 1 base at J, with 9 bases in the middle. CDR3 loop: CASSHGQTNTEAFF. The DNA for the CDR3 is TGCGCCAGCAGCCACGGACAGACGAACACTGAAGCTTTCTTT.

The CDR3 region has the DNA TGCGCCAGCAGCTTCTCCCGGCAAAACACTGAAGCTTTCTTT. Translation: CASSFSRQNTEAFF. The chain employs TRBV5-1 and TRBJ1-1; D gene uncertain. Trimming stripped 2 bases from V and 2 bases from J, with 10 bases between. Germline V gene lookup returns CDR1 SGHRS and CDR2 YFSETQ. The CDR3 covers 14 residues.

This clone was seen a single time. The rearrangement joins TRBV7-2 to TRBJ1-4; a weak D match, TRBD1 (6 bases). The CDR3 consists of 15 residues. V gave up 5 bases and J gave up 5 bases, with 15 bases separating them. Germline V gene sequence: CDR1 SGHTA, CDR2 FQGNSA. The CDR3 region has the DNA TGTGCCAGCAGCCAAACAGGGCCCCCAAATGAAAAACTGTTTTTT. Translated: CASSQTGPPNEKLFF.

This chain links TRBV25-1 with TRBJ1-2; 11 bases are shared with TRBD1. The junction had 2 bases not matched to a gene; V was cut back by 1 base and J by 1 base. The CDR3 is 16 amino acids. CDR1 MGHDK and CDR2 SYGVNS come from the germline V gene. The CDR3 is CASSESGTGGNYGYTF. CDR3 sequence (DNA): TGTGCCAGCAGTGAATCCGGGACAGGGGGTAACTATGGCTACACCTTC.

CDR3 loop: CASSYRQGHQETQYF. CDR3 DNA sequence: TGTGCCAGCAGTTACCGACAGGGCCACCAAGAGACCCAGTACTTC. V and J are TRBV6-7 and TRBJ2-5, with 7 bases identical to TRBD1. TRBV6-7 qualifies as an ORF whose function is uncertain. With 2 bases clipped from V and 0 bases from J, the junction kept 3 bases outside the gene matches. CDR3 length equals 15 residues.

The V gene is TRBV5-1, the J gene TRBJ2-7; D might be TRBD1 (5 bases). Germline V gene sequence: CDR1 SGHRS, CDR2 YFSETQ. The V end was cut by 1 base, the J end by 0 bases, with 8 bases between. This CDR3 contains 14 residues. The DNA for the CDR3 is TGCGCCAGCAGCTTGAGGGGCCTCTCCTACGAGCAGTACTTC. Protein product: CASSLRGLSYEQYF.

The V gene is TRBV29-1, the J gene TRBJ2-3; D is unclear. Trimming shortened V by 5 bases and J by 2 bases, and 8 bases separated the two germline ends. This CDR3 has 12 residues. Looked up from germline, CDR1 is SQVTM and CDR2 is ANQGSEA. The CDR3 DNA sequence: TGCAGCGTTACCCCCTCCACAGATACGCAGTATTTT. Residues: CSVTPSTDTQYF.

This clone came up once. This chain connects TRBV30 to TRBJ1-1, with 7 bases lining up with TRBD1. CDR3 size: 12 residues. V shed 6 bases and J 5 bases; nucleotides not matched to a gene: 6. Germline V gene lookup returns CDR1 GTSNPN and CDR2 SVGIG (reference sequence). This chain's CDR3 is CACSQGGTEAFF. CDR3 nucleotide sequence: TGTGCCTGTAGTCAGGGGGGGACTGAAGCTTTCTTT.

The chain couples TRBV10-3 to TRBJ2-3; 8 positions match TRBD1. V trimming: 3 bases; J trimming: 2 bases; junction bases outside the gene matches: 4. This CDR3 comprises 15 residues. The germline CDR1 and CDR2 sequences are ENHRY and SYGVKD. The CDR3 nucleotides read TGTGCCATCAGTGAAGGGGACAGGTTCACAGATACGCAGTATTTT. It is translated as CAISEGDRFTDTQYF.

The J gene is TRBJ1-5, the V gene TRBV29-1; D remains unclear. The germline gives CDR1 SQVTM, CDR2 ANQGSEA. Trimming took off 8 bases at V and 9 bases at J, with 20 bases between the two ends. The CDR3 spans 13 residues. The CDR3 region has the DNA TGCAGCTCAGGAGAAGGACGGGGATCGCCCCAGCATTTT. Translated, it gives CSSGEGRGSPQHF.

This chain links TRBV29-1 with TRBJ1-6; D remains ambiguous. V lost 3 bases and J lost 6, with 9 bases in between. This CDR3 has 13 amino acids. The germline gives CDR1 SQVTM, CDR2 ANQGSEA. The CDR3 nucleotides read TGCAGCGTTGATGAAGGTGGTAATTCACCCCTCCACTTT. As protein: CSVDEGGNSPLHF.

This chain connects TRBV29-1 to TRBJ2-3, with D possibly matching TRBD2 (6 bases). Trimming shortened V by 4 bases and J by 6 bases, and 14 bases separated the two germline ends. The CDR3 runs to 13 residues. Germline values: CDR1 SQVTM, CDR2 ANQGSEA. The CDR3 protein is CSVGGGGKDTQYF. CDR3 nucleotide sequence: TGCAGCGTTGGTGGTGGGGGGAAGGATACGCAGTATTTT.

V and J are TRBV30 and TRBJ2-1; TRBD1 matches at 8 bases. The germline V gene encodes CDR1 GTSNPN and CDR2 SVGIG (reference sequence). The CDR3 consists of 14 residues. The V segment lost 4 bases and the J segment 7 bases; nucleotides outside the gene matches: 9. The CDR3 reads CAWTTGGSRNEQFF. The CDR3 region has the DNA TGTGCCTGGACCACAGGGGGATCGAGGAATGAGCAGTTCTTC.

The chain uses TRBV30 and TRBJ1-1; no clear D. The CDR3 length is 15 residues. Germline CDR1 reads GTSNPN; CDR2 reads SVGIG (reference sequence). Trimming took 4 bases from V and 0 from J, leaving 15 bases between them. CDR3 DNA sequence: TGTGCCTGGAAAGACCGCAGCCGTTTGAACACTGAAGCTTTCTTT. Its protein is CAWKDRSRLNTEAFF.

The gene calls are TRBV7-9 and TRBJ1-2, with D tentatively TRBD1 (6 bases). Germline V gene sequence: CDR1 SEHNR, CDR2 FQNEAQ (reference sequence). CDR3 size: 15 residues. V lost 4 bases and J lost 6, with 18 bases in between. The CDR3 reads CASSSPHRDGDGYTF. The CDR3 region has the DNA TGTGCCAGCAGCTCCCCACACAGGGATGGTGATGGCTACACCTTC.

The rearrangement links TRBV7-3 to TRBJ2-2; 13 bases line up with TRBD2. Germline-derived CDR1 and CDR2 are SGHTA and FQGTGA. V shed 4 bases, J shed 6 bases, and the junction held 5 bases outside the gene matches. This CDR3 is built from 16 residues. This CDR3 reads CASSSLAGGPAGELFF. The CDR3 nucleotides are TGTGCCAGCAGCTCACTAGCGGGGGGGCCCGCCGGGGAGCTGTTTTTT.

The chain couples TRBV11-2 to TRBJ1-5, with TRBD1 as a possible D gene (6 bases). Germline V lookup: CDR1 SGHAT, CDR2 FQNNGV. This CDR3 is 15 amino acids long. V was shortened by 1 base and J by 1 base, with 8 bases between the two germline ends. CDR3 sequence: CASSLVQGSNQPQHF. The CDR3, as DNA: TGTGCCAGCAGCTTAGTCCAGGGGAGCAATCAGCCCCAGCATTTT.

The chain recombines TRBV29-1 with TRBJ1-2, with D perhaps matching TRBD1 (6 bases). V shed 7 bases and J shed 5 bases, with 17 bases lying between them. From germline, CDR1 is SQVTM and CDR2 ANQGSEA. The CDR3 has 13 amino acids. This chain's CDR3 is CSAQQVGGYGYTF. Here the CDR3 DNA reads TGCAGCGCACAGCAAGTAGGGGGATATGGCTACACCTTC. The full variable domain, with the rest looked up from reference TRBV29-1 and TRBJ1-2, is SAVISQKPSRDICQRGTSLTIQCQVDSQVTMMFWYRQQPGQSLTLIATANQGSEATYESGFVIDKFPISRPNLTFSTLTVSNMSPEDSSIYLCSAQQVGGYGYTFGSGTRLTVV.

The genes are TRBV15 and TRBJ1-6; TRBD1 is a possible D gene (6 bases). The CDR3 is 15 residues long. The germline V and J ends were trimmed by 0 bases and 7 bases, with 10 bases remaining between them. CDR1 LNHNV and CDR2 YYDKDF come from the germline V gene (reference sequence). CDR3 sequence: CATSRDWQGNSPLHF. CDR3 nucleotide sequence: TGTGCCACCAGCAGAGATTGGCAGGGGAATTCACCCCTCCACTTT.

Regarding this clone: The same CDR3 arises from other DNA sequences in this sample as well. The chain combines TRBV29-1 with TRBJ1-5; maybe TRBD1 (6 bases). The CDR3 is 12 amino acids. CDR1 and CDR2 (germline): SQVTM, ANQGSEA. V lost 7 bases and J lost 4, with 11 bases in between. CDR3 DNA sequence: TGCAGCGCCGGGACACCTAATCAGCCCCAGCATTTT. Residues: CSAGTPNQPQHF.

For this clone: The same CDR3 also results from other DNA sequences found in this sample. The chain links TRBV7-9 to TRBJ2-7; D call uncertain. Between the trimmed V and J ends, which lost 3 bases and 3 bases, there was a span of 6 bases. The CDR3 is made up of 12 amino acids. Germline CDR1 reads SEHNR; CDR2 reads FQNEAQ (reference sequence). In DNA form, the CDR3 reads TGTGCCAGCAGCTTCGTCAGCTACGAGCAGTACTTC. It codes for CASSFVSYEQYF.

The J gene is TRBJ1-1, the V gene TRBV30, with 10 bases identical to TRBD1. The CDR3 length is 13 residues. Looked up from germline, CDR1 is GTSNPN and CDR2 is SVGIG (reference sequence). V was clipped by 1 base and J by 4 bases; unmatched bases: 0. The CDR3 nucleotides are TGTGCCTGGAGTGGGGACAGGGGCACTGAAGCTTTCTTT. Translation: CAWSGDRGTEAFF.

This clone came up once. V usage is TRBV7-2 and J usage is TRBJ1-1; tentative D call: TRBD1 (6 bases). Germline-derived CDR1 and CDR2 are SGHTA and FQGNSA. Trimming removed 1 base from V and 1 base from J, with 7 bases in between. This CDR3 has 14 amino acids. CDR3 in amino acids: CASSLVGANTEAFF. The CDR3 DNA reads TGTGCCAGCAGCTTAGTGGGGGCGAACACTGAAGCTTTCTTT.

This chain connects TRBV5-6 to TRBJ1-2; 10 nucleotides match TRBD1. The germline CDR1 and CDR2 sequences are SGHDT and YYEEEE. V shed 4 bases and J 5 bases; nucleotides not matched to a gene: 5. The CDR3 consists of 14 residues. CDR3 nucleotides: TGTGCCAGCAGCAGGGACAGGGGTTCTTATGGCTACACCTTC. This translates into CASSRDRGSYGYTF.

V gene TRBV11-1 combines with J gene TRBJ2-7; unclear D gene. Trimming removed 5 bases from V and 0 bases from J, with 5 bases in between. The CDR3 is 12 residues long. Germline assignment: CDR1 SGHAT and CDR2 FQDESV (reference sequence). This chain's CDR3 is CASSPNSYEQYF. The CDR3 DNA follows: TGTGCCAGCAGCCCCAACTCCTACGAGCAGTACTTC. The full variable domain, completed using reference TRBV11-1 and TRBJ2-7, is EAEVAQSPRYKITEKSQAVAFWCDPISGHATLYWYRQILGQGPELLVQFQDESVVDDSQLPKDRFSAERLKGVDSTLKIQPAELGDSAMYLCASSPNSYEQYFGPGTRLTVT.